In its sample, the clone carrying this T cell receptor (beta chain) was seen a few times. Its cognate antigen is unknown. A junction end diverges from the germline sequence, so it may reflect a read error. Germline CDR1 SGHAT, CDR2 FQNNGV. This CDR3 contains 16 residues. This entry is derived from a study of tumor-infiltrating lymphocytes in primary liver carcinoma. Study details: Patients were men and women aged 30 to 69 years. The yield of productive TCRbeta reads per sample was roughly 3.5 to 7.13 million and was similar across tissue types.

Study findings and constraints: Top-250-clone fractions were significantly higher in tumors than in blood (p = 0.039).

TCR beta cDNA came from around 0.5 ug total RNA, primed with a constant-region primer. Three nested multiplex PCR rounds, a slightly modified ARM-PCR, produced the libraries for TCR beta. Forward primers for TRBV1-TRBV30 and a C-beta reverse primer served the first two PCR rounds, at about 10 cycles each. Each CDR3 protein gets one entry after TCRdb re-called the multiplex PCR reads with MiXCR. The sample carries 95,000 to 100,000 distinct CDR3 sequences, approximately 70% recorded once. Co-extracting RNA and DNA was done with roughly 18-32 mg of unsorted bulk tissue as input. This TCR derives from a woman aged 55-69 years with primary liver carcinoma and hepatitis B virus infection. Sequencing was carried out using liver tumor tissue from sampling region 2. Subset described: tumor region T2, inferior pole. The chain has TRBV11-2 and TRBJ2-3; perhaps D is TRBD1 or TRBD2 (5 bases each). The CDR3 is CASSAERRGYTDPQCF. CDR3 DNA sequence: TGTGCCAGCAGCGCAGAGCGCCGGGGCTACACAGATCCGCAGTGTTTT.